The rows below give T cell receptor beta chains drawn from one sample of a study of shared clonotypes between healthy human individuals. Assay: immunoSEQ multiplex PCR; the TCRdb copy retains only in-frame clones and omits some. Of hundreds of thousands of clones listed, roughly 72% are singletons. Sequenced sample: memory CD4+ T cells sorted from blood. These receptors all come from a woman in her twenties or thirties in good health. Each CDR3 is given with its conserved first and last residue. Each record gives: V gene, clone size, J gene, CDR3 length, D gene, CDR3 protein, CDR3 DNA. The D gene is left open where the match is weak. Clone size is not always given. Where it is, it says once, few, many or a class for expanded clones.

TRBV28	.	TRBJ2-2	14	.	CASSFDSHTGELFF	TGTGCCAGCAGCTTTGACAGTCACACCGGGGAGCTGTTTTTT
TRBV28	.	TRBJ1-5	13	.	CASSLYANQPQHF	TGTGCCAGCAGTTTATACGCCAATCAGCCCCAGCATTTT
TRBV2	.	TRBJ1-4	15	.	CASSEWGGSNEKLFF	TGTGCCAGCAGTGAATGGGGGGGATCTAATGAAAAACTGTTTTTT
TRBV19	.	TRBJ2-5	15	TRBD1	CASSTETGGRETQYF	TGTGCCAGTAGTACCGAGACAGGGGGCCGGGAGACCCAGTACTTC
TRBV7-9	.	TRBJ2-7	12	.	CASSPRAYEQYF	TGTGCCAGCAGCCCTAGGGCCTACGAGCAGTACTTC
TRBV7-9	.	TRBJ2-1	18	TRBD2	CASSLGGMSRESHNEQFF	TGTGCCAGCAGCTTAGGAGGTATGTCGCGGGAGAGCCACAATGAGCAGTTCTTC
TRBV6-1	.	TRBJ2-7	13	.	CASRGDGVYEQYF	TGTGCCAGCAGAGGAGACGGGGTCTACGAGCAGTACTTC
TRBV11-2	few	TRBJ2-1	12	TRBD2	CASAGTTNEQFF	TGTGCCAGCGCTGGGACTACCAATGAGCAGTTCTTC
TRBV14	.	TRBJ2-5	11	.	CASSQAETQYF	TGTGCCAGCAGTCAAGCGGAGACCCAGTACTTC
TRBV6-7	few	TRBJ2-1	16	TRBD2	CASSYPGLVQDNEQFF	TGTGCCAGCAGTTACCCGGGACTAGTCCAGGACAATGAGCAGTTCTTC
TRBV7-9	.	TRBJ2-6	16	.	CASSLGGATGANVLTF	TGTGCCAGCAGCTTAGGGGGGGCCACTGGGGCCAACGTCCTGACTTTC
TRBV27	.	TRBJ2-1	17	.	CASSPPPWAGVPNEQFF	TGTGCCAGCAGTCCGCCACCCTGGGCGGGCGTCCCCAATGAGCAGTTCTTC
TRBV6-1	few	TRBJ2-2	13	.	CASPDRNTGELFF	TGTGCCAGCCCGGACAGAAACACCGGGGAGCTGTTTTTT
TRBV5-1	.	TRBJ2-1	16	.	CASSLASQRVYNEQFF	TGCGCCAGCAGCTTGGCAAGCCAGCGGGTGTACAATGAGCAGTTCTTC
TRBV28	.	TRBJ2-7	14	TRBD1	CASRRQGTGGEQYF	TGTGCCAGCAGACGACAGGGAACAGGTGGCGAGCAGTACTTC
TRBV7-9	.	TRBJ2-2	16	.	CASSLQGGIDTGELFF	TGTGCCAGCAGCTTACAGGGGGGTATAGACACCGGGGAGCTGTTTTTT
TRBV2	.	TRBJ2-7	13	TRBD1	CASRTDRAYEQYF	TGTGCCAGCAGAACCGACAGGGCCTACGAGCAGTACTTC
TRBV6-5	.	TRBJ2-1	13	.	CASSYLAAGEQFF	TGTGCCAGCAGTTACTTGGCGGCGGGTGAGCAGTTCTTC
TRBV11-1	.	TRBJ1-6	14	.	CASSFGGRNSPLHF	TGTGCCAGCAGCTTTGGTGGCCGTAATTCACCCCTCCACTTT
TRBV28	.	TRBJ2-1	13	.	CASTLPGRDEQFF	TGTGCCAGCACCCTCCCGGGAAGGGATGAGCAGTTCTTC
TRBV27	.	TRBJ2-4	14	TRBD2	CASSSGTRRDIQYF	TGTGCCAGCAGTTCCGGGACTAGACGGGACATTCAGTACTTC
TRBV10-1	.	TRBJ1-2	13	.	CASSDGTNYGYTF	TGCGCCAGCAGTGATGGGACTAACTATGGCTACACCTTC
TRBV6-5	.	TRBJ1-4	13	.	CASSPGGFEKLFF	TGTGCCAGCAGTCCCGGGGGGTTTGAAAAACTGTTTTTT
TRBV2	.	TRBJ2-3	14	.	CASSGVISTDAQYF	TGTGCCAGCAGTGGGGTCATATCCACAGATGCGCAGTATTTT
TRBV5-1	once	TRBJ2-3	17	.	CASSTGQHASSTDTQYF	TGCGCCAGCAGCACTGGACAGCACGCTTCCAGCACAGATACGCAGTATTTT
TRBV10-3	.	TRBJ2-1	15	TRBD2	CAISNQGGRGNEQFF	TGTGCCATCAGTAATCAAGGCGGGAGGGGAAATGAGCAGTTCTTC
TRBV6-5	.	TRBJ2-7	14	.	CASTGRESSYEQYF	TGTGCCAGCACCGGACGGGAGAGTTCCTACGAGCAGTACTTC
TRBV7-9	.	TRBJ1-2	12	.	CASSFGLYGYTF	TGTGCCAGCAGCTTTGGGCTCTATGGCTACACCTTC
TRBV7-9	once	TRBJ2-7	14	TRBD1	CASSLWGQGYEQYF	TGTGCCAGCAGCTTATGGGGACAGGGCTACGAGCAGTACTTC
TRBV2	.	TRBJ2-3	14	.	CASSGSGGTDTQYF	TGTGCCAGCAGCGGTAGCGGAGGCACAGATACGCAGTATTTT
TRBV11-2	.	TRBJ2-1	16	TRBD2	CASSPTSGRVYNEQFF	TGTGCCAGCAGTCCAACTAGCGGGAGAGTGTACAATGAGCAGTTCTTC
TRBV5-6	.	TRBJ2-3	15	.	CASSFPGTSTDTQYF	TGTGCCAGCAGCTTCCCGGGGACTAGCACAGATACGCAGTATTTT
TRBV7-8	.	TRBJ2-1	18	TRBD2	CASSTRHITSGGHNEQFF	TGTGCCAGCAGCACAAGACATATTACTAGCGGGGGGCACAATGAGCAGTTCTTC
TRBV12-5	.	TRBJ1-1	15	TRBD1	CASGHWTGPGTEAFF	TGTGCTAGTGGCCACTGGACAGGGCCGGGCACTGAAGCTTTCTTT
TRBV19	.	TRBJ2-7	16	.	CASSSGRARAGDEQYF	TGTGCCAGTAGTTCGGGGAGGGCCAGGGCAGGGGACGAGCAGTACTTC
TRBV6-5	few	TRBJ2-6	16	.	CASSYRLAAGANVLTF	TGTGCCAGCAGTTACCGTCTGGCGGCTGGGGCCAACGTCCTGACTTTC
TRBV5-1	.	TRBJ2-6	16	.	CASSSSGVSGANVLTF	TGCGCCAGCAGCTCATCAGGGGTTTCTGGGGCCAACGTCCTGACTTTC
TRBV9	.	TRBJ2-1	17	.	CASSVVERVSSYNEQFF	TGTGCCAGCAGCGTAGTGGAGCGGGTTAGCTCCTACAATGAGCAGTTCTTC
TRBV25-1	.	TRBJ2-3	15	TRBD2	CAVSGLAPSTDTQYF	TGTGCCGTGTCAGGACTAGCGCCTAGCACAGATACGCAGTATTTT
TRBV29-1	.	TRBJ2-3	14	.	CSVDGRMGTDTQYF	TGCAGCGTTGATGGCAGGATGGGCACAGATACGCAGTATTTT
TRBV18	.	TRBJ2-1	16	.	CASSPTASTTYNEQFF	TGTGCCAGCTCACCAACCGCTAGCACCACCTACAATGAGCAGTTCTTC
TRBV28	.	TRBJ1-2	12	.	CASSLRGYGYTF	TGTGCCAGCAGTTTACGGGGTTATGGCTACACCTTC
TRBV29-1	.	TRBJ2-2	14	TRBD2	CSVQREANTGELFF	TGCAGCGTTCAGCGGGAGGCGAACACCGGGGAGCTGTTTTTT
TRBV11-2	.	TRBJ2-5	15	.	CASSLNTARGETQYF	TGTGCCAGCAGCTTAAATACGGCCAGGGGAGAGACCCAGTACTTC
TRBV11-2	.	TRBJ2-1	15	TRBD2	CASSMTSGSYNEQFF	TGTGCCAGCAGCATGACTAGCGGGAGCTACAATGAGCAGTTCTTC
TRBV19	.	TRBJ2-2	14	.	CASSIGLAGGELFF	TGTGCCAGTAGTATCGGGCTAGCTGGCGGGGAGCTGTTTTTT
TRBV2	.	TRBJ2-7	14	.	CASSAPLDGDEQYF	TGTGCCAGCAGTGCACCGCTAGACGGAGACGAGCAGTACTTC
TRBV7-9	few	TRBJ2-5	16	TRBD2	CASSPLLAGGTETQYF	TGTGCCAGCAGCCCACTTCTAGCGGGAGGTACAGAGACCCAGTACTTC
TRBV27	once	TRBJ1-1	13	TRBD1	CASSVRQGTEAFF	TGTGCCAGCAGTGTCCGACAGGGCACTGAAGCTTTCTTT
TRBV7-3	once	TRBJ1-4	16	.	CASGRGEEQTNEKLFF	TGTGCCAGCGGCCGAGGGGAGGAACAAACTAATGAAAAACTGTTTTTT
TRBV19	few	TRBJ2-2	14	.	CASKTGGNTGELFF	TGTGCCAGTAAGACCGGGGGTAACACCGGGGAGCTGTTTTTT
TRBV6-1	once	TRBJ1-5	11	.	CASRFGQRHHF	TGTGCCAGCAGGTTTGGACAGCGCCATCATTTT
TRBV6-1	.	TRBJ1-2	13	.	CASSDAAGNGYTF	TGTGCCAGCAGTGATGCCGCCGGGAATGGCTACACCTTC
TRBV30	few	TRBJ1-2	15	.	CAWSVRDRPNYGYTF	TGTGCCTGGAGTGTACGAGACAGACCTAACTATGGCTACACCTTC
TRBV12-5	.	TRBJ2-7	13	.	CASALRGGHEQYF	TGTGCTAGTGCCCTGAGGGGTGGCCACGAGCAGTACTTC
TRBV5-1	few	TRBJ1-4	14	TRBD1	CASRKGQGAGKLFF	TGCGCCAGCAGGAAGGGACAGGGGGCCGGAAAACTGTTTTTT
TRBV28	once	TRBJ2-7	13	TRBD1	CASSKGQSYEQYF	TGTGCCAGCAGCAAGGGACAGTCCTACGAGCAGTACTTC
TRBV4-1	once	TRBJ1-6	14	.	CASSRAELNSPLHF	TGCGCCAGCAGCCGGGCAGAACTGAATTCACCCCTCCACTTT
TRBV27	few	TRBJ2-3	15	TRBD2	CASRPGLAGADTQYF	TGTGCCAGCAGGCCGGGACTAGCGGGAGCAGATACGCAGTATTTT